A selection of T cell receptor beta chains follows, all from one sample in a study of blood T cell repertoires in COVID-19. Data came from immunoSEQ multiplex PCR; TCRdb stores just in-frame clones and leaves some out. The table includes roughly 180,000 clones, more than 75% detected once. The sequenced material came from peripheral blood. All receptors come from a woman aged 45 to 65 with COVID-19, enrolled during active disease. Each CDR3 is given with its conserved first and last residue.

v_gene: TRBV28
j_gene: TRBJ1-5
CDR3aa: CASRTGRSGPQHF

v_gene: TRBV28
j_gene: TRBJ2-7
CDR3aa: CASSLPPVMSSYEQYF

v_gene: TRBV4-1
j_gene: TRBJ2-3
CDR3aa: CASSQPGLGGSTDTQYF

v_gene: TRBV15
j_gene: TRBJ2-3
CDR3aa: CATREGTDTQYF

v_gene: TRBV19
j_gene: TRBJ2-3
CDR3aa: CASTTRTGGDTQYF

v_gene: TRBV6-5
j_gene: TRBJ2-1
CDR3aa: CASSYSGDNYNEQFF

v_gene: TRBV4-3
j_gene: TRBJ1-3
CDR3aa: CASSPGGSQGAENTIYF

v_gene: TRBV7-3
j_gene: TRBJ2-1
CDR3aa: CASSMGPLAGGQNEQFF

v_gene: TRBV10-2
j_gene: TRBJ1-6
CDR3aa: CASRRQAIDSPLHF

v_gene: TRBV5-1
j_gene: TRBJ1-5
CDR3aa: CASSCVSGQGNRNQPQHF

v_gene: TRBV19
j_gene: TRBJ2-4
CDR3aa: CASSINREGVAKNIQYF

v_gene: TRBV19
j_gene: TRBJ2-7
CDR3aa: CASSRRQGGRSSGPYEQYF

v_gene: TRBV30
j_gene: TRBJ2-5
CDR3aa: CAWNPLTGGETQYF

v_gene: TRBV7-9
j_gene: TRBJ2-3
CDR3aa: CASSLESSPDTQYF

v_gene: TRBV6-2/TRBV6-3
j_gene: TRBJ1-2
CDR3aa: CASSYGTGSKRYYGYTF

v_gene: TRBV28
j_gene: TRBJ2-7
CDR3aa: CASSPGTDFSYEQYF

v_gene: TRBV28
j_gene: TRBJ1-1
CDR3aa: CASSSWTGGANTEAFF

v_gene: TRBV19
j_gene: TRBJ1-1
CDR3aa: CASSVTGKVEAFF

v_gene: TRBV7-2
j_gene: TRBJ2-3
CDR3aa: CASSLVVLAGGGNTDTQYF

v_gene: TRBV13
j_gene: TRBJ1-2
CDR3aa: CASSVRDRPYGYTF

v_gene: TRBV27
j_gene: TRBJ1-1
CDR3aa: CASRPDRGAEAFF

v_gene: TRBV5-4
j_gene: TRBJ2-3
CDR3aa: CASSLAGIDTQYF

v_gene: TRBV12-3/TRBV12-4
j_gene: TRBJ2-7
CDR3aa: CASSSISQGSQYF

v_gene: TRBV28
j_gene: TRBJ2-2
CDR3aa: CASSLLPGTGELFF

v_gene: TRBV2
j_gene: TRBJ2-1
CDR3aa: CASSTNRQAYNEQFF

v_gene: TRBV11-3
j_gene: TRBJ1-1
CDR3aa: CASSLEHMNTEAFF

v_gene: TRBV29-1
j_gene: TRBJ1-1
CDR3aa: CSVVIQEDTEAFF

v_gene: TRBV27
j_gene: TRBJ2-7
CDR3aa: CASSPRDRGYEQYF

v_gene: TRBV19
j_gene: TRBJ1-2
CDR3aa: CASSMKQLREGYTF

v_gene: TRBV27
j_gene: TRBJ2-6
CDR3aa: CASSFFIGDTTSGANVLTF

v_gene: TRBV4-2
j_gene: TRBJ1-5
CDR3aa: CASSQDRGWNQPQHF

v_gene: TRBV18
j_gene: TRBJ2-5
CDR3aa: CASSPQTQLETQYF

v_gene: TRBV6-5
j_gene: TRBJ2-5
CDR3aa: CASSYGTGRETQYF

v_gene: TRBV6-5
j_gene: TRBJ1-1
CDR3aa: CASRRTGSNTEAFF

v_gene: TRBV30
j_gene: TRBJ2-5
CDR3aa: CAWGTGGQETQYF

v_gene: TRBV6-5
j_gene: TRBJ2-1
CDR3aa: CASSPLRDSNNEQFF

v_gene: TRBV30
j_gene: TRBJ2-1
CDR3aa: CAWSITSGGYNEQFF

v_gene: TRBV6-2/TRBV6-3
j_gene: TRBJ1-5
CDR3aa: CASNPLGAGNQPQHF

v_gene: TRBV29-1
j_gene: TRBJ2-7
CDR3aa: CSSTGVSYEQYF

v_gene: TRBV15
j_gene: TRBJ1-5
CDR3aa: CATSRDRTQDRRQPQHF

v_gene: TRBV7-9
j_gene: TRBJ2-7
CDR3aa: CASSSRPGQGSSYEQYF

v_gene: TRBV3-1/TRBV3-2
j_gene: TRBJ2-7
CDR3aa: CASSHMVGGQEQYF

v_gene: TRBV6-5
j_gene: TRBJ1-4
CDR3aa: CASSLSTALNEKLFF

v_gene: TRBV27
j_gene: TRBJ2-1
CDR3aa: CASTPTGSAYNEQFF

v_gene: TRBV12-3/TRBV12-4
j_gene: TRBJ1-4
CDR3aa: CASSLAVGGVLFF

v_gene: TRBV5-1
j_gene: TRBJ2-7
CDR3aa: CASSFDRGGYEQYF

v_gene: TRBV6-4
j_gene: TRBJ1-1
CDR3aa: CASRRSENTEAFF

v_gene: TRBV6-1
j_gene: TRBJ2-5
CDR3aa: CASSEDLAGGVGETQYF

v_gene: TRBV5-1
j_gene: TRBJ2-2
CDR3aa: CASSFSGHNTGELFF

v_gene: TRBV29-1
j_gene: TRBJ1-3
CDR3aa: CSVGLTSGNTIYF

v_gene: TRBV9
j_gene: TRBJ1-3
CDR3aa: CASSVSPSGNTIYF

v_gene: TRBV4-1
j_gene: TRBJ1-1
CDR3aa: CASSQVIVLGGDTEAFF

v_gene: TRBV7-2
j_gene: TRBJ1-1
CDR3aa: CASSLGQGVGTEAFF